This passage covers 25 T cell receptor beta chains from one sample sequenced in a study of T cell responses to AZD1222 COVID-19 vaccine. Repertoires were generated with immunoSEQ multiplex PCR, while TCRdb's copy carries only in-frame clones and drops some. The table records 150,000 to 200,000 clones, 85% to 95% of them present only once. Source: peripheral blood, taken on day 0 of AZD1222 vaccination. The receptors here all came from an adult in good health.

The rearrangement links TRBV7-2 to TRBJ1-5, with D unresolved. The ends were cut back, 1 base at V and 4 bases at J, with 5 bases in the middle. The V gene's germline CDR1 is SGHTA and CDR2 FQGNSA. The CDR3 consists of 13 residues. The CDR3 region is CASSLGPNQPQHF. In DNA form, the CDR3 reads TGTGCCAGCAGCTTAGGACCGAATCAGCCCCAGCATTTT.

The CDR3 DNA is TGTGCCAGCAGCCTCGGGAGCTACACCTTC. Translated: CASSLGSYTF. V and J are TRBV5-8 and TRBJ1-2; D is uncertain. Deletions cut 4 bases from V and 9 bases from J, with 7 bases between. The CDR3 contains 10 residues. Germline assignment: CDR1 SGHTS and CDR2 YDEGEE.

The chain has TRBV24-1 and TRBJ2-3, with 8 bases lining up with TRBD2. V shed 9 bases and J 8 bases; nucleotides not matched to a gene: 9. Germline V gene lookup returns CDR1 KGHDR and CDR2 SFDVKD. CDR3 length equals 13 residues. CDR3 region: CATSDGRGGTQYF. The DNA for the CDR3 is TGTGCCACCTCCGACGGGAGGGGCGGTACGCAGTATTTT.

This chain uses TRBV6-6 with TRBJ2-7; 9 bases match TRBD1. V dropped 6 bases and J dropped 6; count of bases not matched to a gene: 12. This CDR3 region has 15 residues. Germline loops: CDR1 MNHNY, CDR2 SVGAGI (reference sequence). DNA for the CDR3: TGTGCCAGCAGCCAATCACCGGGACAGGGAGGCGAGCAGTACTTC. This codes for CASSQSPGQGGEQYF.

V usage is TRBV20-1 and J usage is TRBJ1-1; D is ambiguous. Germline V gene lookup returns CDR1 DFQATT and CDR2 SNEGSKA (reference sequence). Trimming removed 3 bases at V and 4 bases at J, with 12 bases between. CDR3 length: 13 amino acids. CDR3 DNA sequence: TGCAGTGCTAGTCGCCCGGGCCCCACTGAAGCTTTCTTT. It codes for CSASRPGPTEAFF.

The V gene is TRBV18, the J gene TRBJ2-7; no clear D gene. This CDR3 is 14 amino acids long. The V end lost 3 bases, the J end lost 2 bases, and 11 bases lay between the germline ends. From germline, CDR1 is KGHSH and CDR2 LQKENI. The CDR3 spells CASSPVAGAYEQYV. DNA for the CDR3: TGTGCCAGCTCACCGGTTGCAGGAGCCTACGAGCAGTACGTC.

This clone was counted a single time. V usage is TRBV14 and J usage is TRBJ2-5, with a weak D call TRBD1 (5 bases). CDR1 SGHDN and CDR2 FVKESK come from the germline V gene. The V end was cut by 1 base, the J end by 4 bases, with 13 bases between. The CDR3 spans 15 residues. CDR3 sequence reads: CASSQAGYGLETQYF. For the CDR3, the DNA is TGTGCCAGCAGCCAAGCAGGGTACGGCCTAGAGACCCAGTACTTC.

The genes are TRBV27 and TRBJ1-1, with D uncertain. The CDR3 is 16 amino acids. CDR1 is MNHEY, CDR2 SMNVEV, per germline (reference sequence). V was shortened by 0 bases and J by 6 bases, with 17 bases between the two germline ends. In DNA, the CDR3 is TGTGCCAGCAGTTTATCATCCGGGGTAGGTGGGGCTGAAGCTTTCTTT. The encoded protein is CASSLSSGVGGAEAFF.

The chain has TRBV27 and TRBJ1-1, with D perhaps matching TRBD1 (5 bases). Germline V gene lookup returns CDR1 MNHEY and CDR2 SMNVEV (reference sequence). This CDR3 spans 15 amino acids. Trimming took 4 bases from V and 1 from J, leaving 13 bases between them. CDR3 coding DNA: TGTGCCAGCAGTTCATACCGGGGGGAGAACACTGAAGCTTTCTTT. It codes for CASSSYRGENTEAFF.

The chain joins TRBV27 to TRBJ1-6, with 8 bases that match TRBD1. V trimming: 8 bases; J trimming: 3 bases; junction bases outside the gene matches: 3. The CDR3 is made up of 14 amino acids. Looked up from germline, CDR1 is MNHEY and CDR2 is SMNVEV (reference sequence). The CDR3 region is CASGDRGYNSPLHF. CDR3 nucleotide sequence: TGTGCCAGCGGAGACAGGGGCTATAATTCACCCCTCCACTTT.

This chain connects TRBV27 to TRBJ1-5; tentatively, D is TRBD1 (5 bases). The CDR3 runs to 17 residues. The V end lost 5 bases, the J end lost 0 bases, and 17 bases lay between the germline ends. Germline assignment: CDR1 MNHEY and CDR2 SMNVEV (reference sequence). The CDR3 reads CASSDSAGRYSNQPQHF. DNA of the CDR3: TGTGCCAGCAGTGACTCTGCAGGGAGGTATAGCAATCAGCCCCAGCATTTT.

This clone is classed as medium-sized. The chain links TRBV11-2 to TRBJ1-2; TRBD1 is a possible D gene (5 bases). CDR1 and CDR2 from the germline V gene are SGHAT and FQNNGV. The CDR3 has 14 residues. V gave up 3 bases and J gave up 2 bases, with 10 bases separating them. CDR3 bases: TGTGCCAGCAGCTTTACCCGGACAAACTATGGCTACACCTTC. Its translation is CASSFTRTNYGYTF.

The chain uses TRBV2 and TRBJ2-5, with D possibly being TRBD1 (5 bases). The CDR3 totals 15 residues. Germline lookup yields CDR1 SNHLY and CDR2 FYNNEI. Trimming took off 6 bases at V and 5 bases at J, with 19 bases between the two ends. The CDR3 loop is CASRMDRQGFETQYF. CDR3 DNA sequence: TGTGCCAGCAGGATGGATCGTCAGGGTTTCGAGACCCAGTACTTC.

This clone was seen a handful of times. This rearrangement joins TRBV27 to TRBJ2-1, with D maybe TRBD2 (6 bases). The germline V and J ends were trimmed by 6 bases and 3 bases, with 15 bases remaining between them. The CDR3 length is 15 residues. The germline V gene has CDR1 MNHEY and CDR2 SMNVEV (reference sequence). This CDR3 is CASRPMGGLYNEQFF. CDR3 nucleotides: TGTGCCAGCAGACCCATGGGGGGACTCTACAATGAGCAGTTCTTC.

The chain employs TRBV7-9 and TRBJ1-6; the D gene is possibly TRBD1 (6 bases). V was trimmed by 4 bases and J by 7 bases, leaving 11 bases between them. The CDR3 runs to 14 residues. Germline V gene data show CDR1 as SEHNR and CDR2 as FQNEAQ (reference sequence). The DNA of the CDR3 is TGTGCCAGCAGCTCGGACAGAGGGAATTCACCCCTCCACTTT. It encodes CASSSDRGNSPLHF.

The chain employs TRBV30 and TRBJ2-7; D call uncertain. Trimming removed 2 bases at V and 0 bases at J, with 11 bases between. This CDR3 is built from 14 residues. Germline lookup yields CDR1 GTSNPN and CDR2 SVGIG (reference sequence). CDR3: CAWSPLRISYEQYF. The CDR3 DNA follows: TGTGCCTGGAGTCCACTGAGGATCTCCTACGAGCAGTACTTC. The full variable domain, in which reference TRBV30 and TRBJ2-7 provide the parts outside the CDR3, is SQTIHQWPATLVQPVGSPLSLECTVEGTSNPNLYWYRQAAGRGLQLLFYSVGIGQISSEVPQNLSASRPQDRQFILSSKKLLLSDSGFYLCAWSPLRISYEQYFGPGTRLTVT.

CDR3 in amino acids: CASSQDGDTQYF. The DNA for the CDR3 is TGTGCCAGCAGCCAAGACGGAGATACGCAGTATTTT. The chain carries TRBV4-2 and TRBJ2-3; no definite D call. V lost 0 bases and J 5 bases, leaving 3 bases between the germline ends. The CDR3 contains 12 residues. Per germline, CDR1 LGHNA and CDR2 YNFKEQ.

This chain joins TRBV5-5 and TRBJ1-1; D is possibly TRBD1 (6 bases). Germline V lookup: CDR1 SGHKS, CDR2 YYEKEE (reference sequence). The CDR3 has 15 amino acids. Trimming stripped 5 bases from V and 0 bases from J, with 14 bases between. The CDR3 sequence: CASRGGGNLNTEAFF. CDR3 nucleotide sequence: TGTGCCAGCAGAGGTGGGGGCAACTTGAACACTGAAGCTTTCTTT.

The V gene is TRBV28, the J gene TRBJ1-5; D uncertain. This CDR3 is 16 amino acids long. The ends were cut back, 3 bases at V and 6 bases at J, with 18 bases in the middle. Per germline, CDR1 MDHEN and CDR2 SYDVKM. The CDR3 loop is CASSFVSGLTAQPQHF. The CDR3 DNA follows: TGTGCCAGCAGTTTTGTTTCCGGTTTGACGGCTCAGCCCCAGCATTTT.

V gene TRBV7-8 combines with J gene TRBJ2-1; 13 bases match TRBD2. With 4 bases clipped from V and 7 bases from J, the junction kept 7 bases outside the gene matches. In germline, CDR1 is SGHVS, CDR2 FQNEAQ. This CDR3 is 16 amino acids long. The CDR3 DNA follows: TGTGCCAGCAGCTCAGCTATGGGACTAGCGGGGAATGAGCAGTTCTTC. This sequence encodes CASSSAMGLAGNEQFF.

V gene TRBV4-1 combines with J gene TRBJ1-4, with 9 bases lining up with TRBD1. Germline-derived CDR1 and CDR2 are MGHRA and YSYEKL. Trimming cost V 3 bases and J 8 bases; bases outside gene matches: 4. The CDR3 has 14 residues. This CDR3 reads CASSQGQGREKLFF. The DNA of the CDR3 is TGCGCCAGCAGCCAGGGACAGGGAAGGGAAAAACTGTTTTTT.

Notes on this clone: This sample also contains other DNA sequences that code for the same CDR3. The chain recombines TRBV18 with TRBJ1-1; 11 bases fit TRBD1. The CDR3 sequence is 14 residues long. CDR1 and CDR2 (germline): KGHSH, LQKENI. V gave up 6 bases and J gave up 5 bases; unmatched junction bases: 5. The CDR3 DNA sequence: TGTGCCAGCTCGTTAGGGACAGGGGGAACTGAAGCTTTCTTT. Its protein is CASSLGTGGTEAFF.

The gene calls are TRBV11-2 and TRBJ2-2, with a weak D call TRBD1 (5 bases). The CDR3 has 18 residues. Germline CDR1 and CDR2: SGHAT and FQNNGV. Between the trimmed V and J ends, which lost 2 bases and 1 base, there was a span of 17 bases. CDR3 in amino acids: CASSLPRFGQMNTGELFF. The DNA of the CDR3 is TGTGCCAGCAGCTTACCACGGTTCGGACAAATGAACACCGGGGAGCTGTTTTTT. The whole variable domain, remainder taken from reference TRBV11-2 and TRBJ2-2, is EAGVAQSPRYKIIEKRQSVAFWCNPISGHATLYWYQQILGQGPKLLIQFQNNGVVDDSQLPKDRFSAERLKGVDSTLKIQPAKLEDSAVYLCASSLPRFGQMNTGELFFGEGSRLTVL.

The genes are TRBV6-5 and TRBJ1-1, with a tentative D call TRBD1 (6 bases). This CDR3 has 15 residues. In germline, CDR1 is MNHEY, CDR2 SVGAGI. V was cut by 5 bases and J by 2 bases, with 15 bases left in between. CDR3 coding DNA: TGTGCCAGCAGTCAACTCTCGACAGGAAACACTGAAGCTTTCTTT. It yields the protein CASSQLSTGNTEAFF.

The CDR3 reads CASSLRGHNYGYTF. The DNA for the CDR3 is TGTGCCAGCAGCTTAAGAGGCCACAACTATGGCTACACCTTC. The genes are TRBV7-6 and TRBJ1-2; D gene unclear. CDR3 length: 14 residues. The ends were cut back, 2 bases at V and 2 bases at J, with 9 bases in the middle. Per germline, CDR1 SGHVS and CDR2 FNYEAQ.